This T cell receptor beta chain comes out of a study of blood T cell repertoires in COVID-19. Sequenced by immunoSEQ multiplex PCR; TCRdb stores in-frame clones only, minus some. The data show about 69,000 clones, about 86% seen once. The CDR3 covers 16 residues. Trimming removed 4 bases from V and 2 bases from J; junction bases left unmatched: 7. Germline CDR1 and CDR2: SGHTS and YDEGEE. The TCR originated in a man aged 35 to 55 with COVID-19, enrolled during active disease. This chain uses TRBV5-8 with TRBJ2-2, with 8 bases fitting TRBD1. Material for sequencing was peripheral blood. The CDR3 region has the DNA TGTGCCAGCAGCGTACGGGACAGGATAAACACCGGGGAGCTGTTTTTT. Translated: CASSVRDRINTGELFF.